The rows below give T cell receptor beta chains drawn from one sample of a study of T cell repertoires in cytomegalovirus infection. TCRdb analysed the reads with MiXCR anew, one entry per CDR3 protein. The sample shows some 600,000 distinct CDR3 sequences, 24% of them seen only once. Sequenced input: CD8+ T cells from PBMCs. The receptors come from a human donor in good health (CMV status not recorded). Some clones in this sample may be carry-over from other donors' samples. The CDR3 runs from the conserved cysteine through the conserved F or W. A D gene is named only where the DNA matches it firmly. Only some rows state a clone size, as once, few, many or a class for expanded clones.

.,TRBV2,TRBJ1-5,.,TGTGCCAGCAGTCTTCATTCTAGCAATCAGCCCCAGCATTTT,CASSLHSSNQPQHF
TRBD1,TRBV19,TRBJ2-1,few,TGTGCCAGTAGTGAGACAGGGGTATGGGAGCAGTTCTTC,CASSETGVWEQFF
TRBD1,TRBV29-1,TRBJ2-2,.,TGCAGCGCCCCTGAGGGGGCCGGCAACACCGGGGAGCTGTTTTTT,CSAPEGAGNTGELFF
.,TRBV29-1,TRBJ2-7,.,TGCGGGGGGCGGGGGCCTGCCTACGAGCAGTACTTC,CGGRGPAYEQYF
.,TRBV6-1,TRBJ1-3,.,TGTTCCAGCAGTGAAGGGGACACTCCTGGAAACACCATATATTTT,CSSSEGDTPGNTIYF
TRBD1,TRBV11-2,TRBJ2-3,.,TGTGCCAGCAGCGGCCGCTACCACAGGGGGCTAGGGGTAGATACGCAGTATTTT,CASSGRYHRGLGVDTQYF
TRBD1,TRBV7-2,TRBJ1-2,many,TGTGCCAGCAGCTTAAAAGGGGACAGTAACTATGGCTACACCTTC,CASSLKGDSNYGYTF
.,TRBV7-6,TRBJ1-1,many,TGTGCCAGCAGCCCCGACGGGTACACTGAAGCTTTCTTT,CASSPDGYTEAFF
TRBD1,TRBV28,TRBJ1-1,many,TGTGCCAGCGCAAACAGGGGGAAATCTGAAGCTTTCTTT,CASANRGKSEAFF
TRBD2,TRBV28,TRBJ2-3,.,TGTGCCAGCAGGGAGCTGGGGCGGGGGGCCACAGATACGCAGTATTTT,CASRELGRGATDTQYF
TRBD1,TRBV19,TRBJ1-1,.,TGTGCCAGCCTAAGGAACAGGGGTAACACTGAAGCTTTCTTT,CASLRNRGNTEAFF
TRBD2,TRBV7-2,TRBJ2-4,many,TGTGCCAGCAGCTTAGCCCCAGCTAGCGGACCCCTGGCCAAAAACATTCAGTACTTC,CASSLAPASGPLAKNIQYF
TRBD2,TRBV28,TRBJ2-1,.,TGTGCCAGCAGTTTAATTCTAGCGGGGGGTATATACAATGAGCAGTTCTTC,CASSLILAGGIYNEQFF
.,TRBV10-3,TRBJ1-1,.,TGTGCCACTGTTGAGGGCCCCACTGAAGCTTTCTTT,CATVEGPTEAFF
.,TRBV10-3,TRBJ1-2,.,TGTGCCATCAGTGAGCCGGGGTCACCCTCAGCTAACTATGGCTACACCTTC,CAISEPGSPSANYGYTF
TRBD2,TRBV6-1,TRBJ2-3,.,TGTGCCAGCAGCCGACTAGCGGGGAATCCAGATACGCAGTATTTT,CASSRLAGNPDTQYF